These 29 T cell receptor beta chains were all obtained from the same sample, sequenced in a study of blood T cells in healthy people across ages. The second PCR ran 7 to 11 cycles with a sample-barcoded 5' primer and J-beta primers. TCRdb ran MiXCR on the 5' RACE reads and lists one entry per CDR3 protein. Among roughly 1.7 million distinct CDR3 sequences listed, about 35% were seen once. Sequences were obtained from blood. Every receptor here comes from a woman in her 30s in good health.

Notes on this clonotype: This may be a read error, as it is one base from a much larger clone. The conserved final phenylalanine or tryptophan is absent from the CDR3, which likely points to a read error. The J gene is TRBJ1-1, the V gene TRBV9; TRBD1 might be the D (5 bases). There are 13 residues in the CDR3. The V and J ends lost 3 bases and 7 bases respectively, with 13 bases between them. CDR1 is SGDLS, CDR2 YYNGEE, per germline. The CDR3 sequence: CASSDGQEGEAFC. For the CDR3, the DNA is TGTGCCAGCAGCGACGGACAAGAGGGTGAAGCTTTCTGT.

This clonotype was counted only a few times. The chain combines TRBV5-4 with TRBJ2-1, with D perhaps TRBD2 (7 bases). The CDR3 is 15 amino acids. Trimming stripped 3 bases from V and 2 bases from J, with 12 bases between. Germline V lookup: CDR1 SGHNT, CDR2 YYREEE (reference sequence). For the CDR3, the DNA is TGTGCCAGCAGCTCCTACGGGGGGCCCTACAATGAGCAGTTCTTC. Its protein is CASSSYGGPYNEQFF.

This chain connects TRBV14 to TRBJ1-2; a weak D match, TRBD1 (5 bases). The length of the CDR3 is 15 residues. Germline loops: CDR1 SGHDN, CDR2 FVKESK. V lost 4 bases to trimming and J lost 4 bases, with 16 bases between them. CDR3 in DNA: TGTGCCAGCAGCCCGAGGGACCGTACCTCCTATGGCTACACCTTC. Its translation is CASSPRDRTSYGYTF.

This clonotype was found a few times. This chain joins TRBV4-1 and TRBJ1-2, with 7 bases aligning to TRBD1. The CDR3 totals 14 residues. In germline, CDR1 is MGHRA, CDR2 YSYEKL. V gave up 4 bases and J gave up 8 bases; unmatched junction bases: 10. Written as DNA, the CDR3 is TGCGCCAGCAGCCGGCCCGACAGGGAAGAGGGCTACACCTTC. This gives the protein CASSRPDREEGYTF.

The J gene is TRBJ1-2, the V gene TRBV4-1; D gene ambiguous. V lost 1 base and J lost 5, with 14 bases in between. Germline V gives CDR1 MGHRA, CDR2 YSYEKL. CDR3 length equals 15 residues. This CDR3 reads CASSQGRQTLYGYTF. The CDR3 DNA is TGCGCCAGCAGCCAAGGGCGGCAGACTTTGTATGGCTACACCTTC.

This clonotype was observed a few times. The chain carries TRBV20-1 and TRBJ2-5; 11 nucleotides line up with TRBD2. V dropped 6 bases and J dropped 3; count of bases not matched to a gene: 6. From germline, CDR1 is DFQATT and CDR2 SNEGSKA (reference sequence). This CDR3 is built from 14 residues. The CDR3 here is CSAQTSGIKETQYF. CDR3 coding DNA: TGCAGTGCGCAGACTAGCGGGATTAAAGAGACCCAGTACTTC.

This clonotype was picked up a small number of times. The rearrangement links TRBV5-1 to TRBJ2-1, with TRBD2 matching over 8 bases. The V gene end was trimmed by 0 bases and the J gene end by 6 bases; junction bases not matched to a gene: 2. The CDR3 spans 14 residues. The germline V gene has CDR1 SGHRS and CDR2 YFSETQ. The CDR3 here is CASSLDGGANEQFF. CDR3 coding DNA: TGCGCCAGCAGCTTGGACGGGGGGGCCAATGAGCAGTTCTTC.

In this sample, this clonotype turned up a few times. The genes are TRBV28 and TRBJ2-7; 8 bases align to TRBD1. The CDR3 has 14 residues. From germline, CDR1 is MDHEN and CDR2 SYDVKM. With 7 bases clipped from V and 3 bases from J, the junction kept 8 bases outside the gene matches. CDR3 coding DNA: TGTGCCAGCACCCCGCCAGGGGGCCTCTACGAGCAGTACTTC. Translating it yields CASTPPGGLYEQYF.

This clonotype has ten or more counts. The chain uses TRBV10-3 and TRBJ1-2; TRBD1 matches 8 bases. CDR1 ENHRY and CDR2 SYGVKD come from the germline V gene. Trimming took 6 bases from V and 0 from J; bases not matched to a gene: 3. The CDR3 has 14 amino acids. CDR3: CAISTGGTNYGYTF. CDR3 sequence (DNA): TGTGCCATCAGCACAGGGGGAACTAACTATGGCTACACCTTC.

The rearrangement joins TRBV29-1 to TRBJ2-1, with D perhaps matching TRBD1 (5 bases). Germline V CDR1 and CDR2: SQVTM, ANQGSEA. This CDR3 region has 12 residues. The V end was cut by 2 bases, the J end by 6 bases, with 8 bases between. As DNA, the CDR3 is TGCAGCGTTGAATGGGGCTCCAATGAGCAGTTCTTC. Translation gives CSVEWGSNEQFF.

Points on this clonotype: Given the absence of the conserved phenylalanine or tryptophan at the CDR3 end, a read error is likely. The chain combines TRBV3-1 with TRBJ2-1, with 10 positions matching TRBD2. After removal of 5 bases from V and 2 bases from J, the junction contained 6 bases not matched to a gene. Germline V gene sequence: CDR1 LGHDT, CDR2 YNNKEL (reference sequence). The CDR3 is 16 residues long. The CDR3, as DNA: TGTGCCAGCAGCTCCCTAGCGGGGGCCGCCTACAATGAGCAGTTCTCC. Translated: CASSSLAGAAYNEQFS.

To note about this clonotype: One end of the junction does not line up with germline, which may come from a read error. The chain employs TRBV9 and TRBJ1-2; 10 bases are shared with TRBD1. Germline V gene data show CDR1 as SGDLS and CDR2 as YYNGEE. The CDR3 is made up of 15 amino acids. CDR3: CAGSVALTGGDGYTF. The DNA of the CDR3 is TGTGCCGGCAGCGTAGCTCTGACAGGGGGCGATGGCTACACCTTC.

Remarks on this clonotype: A read error is possible here, since a much larger clone lies one base away. V and J are TRBV5-1 and TRBJ1-2, with D unclear. Germline V gene lookup returns CDR1 SGHRS and CDR2 YFSETQ. The CDR3 consists of 14 residues. V gave up 0 bases and J gave up 6 bases, with 12 bases separating them. DNA of the CDR3: TGCGCCAGCAGCTTGGGGTCCCATCGTGATGGCTACACCTTC. This encodes CASSLGSHRDGYTF. The entire variable domain, with the rest obtained from reference TRBV5-1 and TRBJ1-2, is as follows: KAGVTQTPRYLIKTRGQQVTLSCSPISGHRSVSWYQQTPGQGLQFLFEYFSETQRNKGNFPGRFSGRQFSNSRSEMNVSTLELGDSALYLCASSLGSHRDGYTFGSGTRLTVV.

CDR3 region: CASSQGRGRLIEQYF. The CDR3 DNA is TGTGCCAGCAGCCAAGGTAGGGGGCGCCTTATCGAGCAGTACTTC. The chain recombines TRBV3-1 with TRBJ2-7; 7 bases are shared with TRBD1. Germline loops: CDR1 LGHDT, CDR2 YNNKEL (reference sequence). This CDR3 spans 15 amino acids. The junction had 9 bases not matched to a gene; V was cut back by 1 base and J by 6 bases.

This clonotype turned up a few times. The chain couples TRBV5-1 to TRBJ2-1, with 8 bases matching TRBD2. V shed 4 bases and J 12 bases; nucleotides not matched to a gene: 9. CDR1 and CDR2 from the germline V gene are SGHRS and YFSETQ. CDR3 size: 13 residues. CDR3: CASSEGLGDVQFF. DNA of the CDR3: TGCGCCAGCAGCGAGGGACTAGGTGATGTGCAGTTCTTC.

The V gene is TRBV6-5, the J gene TRBJ2-3; 9 nucleotides align to TRBD2. The CDR3 totals 19 residues. J lost 0 bases, V lost 4 bases, and 14 bases had no gene match. Germline V gene data show CDR1 as MNHEY and CDR2 as SVGAGI. CDR3 sequence (DNA): TGTGCCAGCAGTTCCCGGGGTAGCGGGAGTGCTACTAGCACAGATACGCAGTATTTT. It codes for CASSSRGSGSATSTDTQYF.

This clonotype has just a few counts. The chain recombines TRBV29-1 with TRBJ2-2; 8 bases are shared with TRBD1. The V segment lost 3 bases and the J segment 6 bases; nucleotides outside the gene matches: 12. The germline V gene encodes CDR1 SQVTM and CDR2 ANQGSEA. This CDR3 has 16 amino acids. The CDR3 nucleotides read TGCAGCGTTGAGTTGCGACAGGGGATGGACGCCGGGGAGCTGTTTTTT. This translates into CSVELRQGMDAGELFF.

The rearrangement joins TRBV28 to TRBJ1-5, with 7 bases lining up with TRBD1. The CDR3 sequence is 16 residues long. Germline-derived CDR1 and CDR2 are MDHEN and SYDVKM. Trimming took 1 base from V and 3 from J; bases not matched to a gene: 6. The CDR3 DNA reads TGTGCCAGCAGTTTATTAACCAGGGGGAACAATCAGCCCCAGCATTTT. This sequence encodes CASSLLTRGNNQPQHF. Full variable domain (remainder filled in from reference TRBV28 and TRBJ1-5): DVKVTQSSRYLVKRTGEKVFLECVQDMDHENMFWYRQDPGLGLRLIYFSYDVKMKEKGDIPEGYSVSREKKERFSLILESASTNQTSMYLCASSLLTRGNNQPQHFGDGTRLSIL.

The chain employs TRBV6-2 or TRBV6-3 and TRBJ2-5, with TRBD2 as a possible D gene (5 bases). Germline lookup yields CDR1 MNHEY and CDR2 SVGEGT. Trimming removed 7 bases from V and 4 bases from J, with 25 bases in between. The CDR3 covers 17 residues. CDR3 residues: CASTPGLPRAYGETQYF. CDR3 bases: TGTGCCAGCACTCCCGGACTTCCAAGAGCCTACGGAGAGACCCAGTACTTC.

V and J are TRBV7-6 and TRBJ1-1; 9 bases are a match to TRBD1. The ends lost 5 bases at V and 3 bases at J; junction bases unmatched: 13. The CDR3 spans 17 residues. Per the germline V gene, CDR1 is SGHVS and CDR2 is FNYEAQ. CDR3 sequence: CASSRTGAGAWDTEAFF. DNA for the CDR3: TGTGCCAGCAGCCGGACAGGGGCAGGGGCTTGGGACACTGAAGCTTTCTTT.

The chain combines TRBV7-9 with TRBJ2-7; perhaps TRBD2 as D (5 bases). Germline V CDR1 and CDR2: SEHNR, FQNEAQ (reference sequence). The CDR3 contains 13 residues. Trimming pared 1 base from V and 6 bases from J, leaving 10 bases between. The CDR3 here is CASSLEQGGEQYF. The CDR3 DNA reads TGTGCCAGCAGCTTAGAACAAGGAGGCGAGCAGTACTTC.

The V and J genes are TRBV20-1 and TRBJ2-5; D is ambiguous. The V gene's germline CDR1 is DFQATT and CDR2 SNEGSKA (reference sequence). CDR3 length: 11 amino acids. V lost 3 bases and J 7 bases, leaving 9 bases between the germline ends. The CDR3 sequence: CSASSRLTQYF. CDR3 DNA sequence: TGCAGTGCTAGTTCACGGTTGACCCAGTACTTC.

As regards this clonotype: A much bigger clone sits one base away, suggesting this may be a read error. The chain joins TRBV29-1 to TRBJ2-5; 10 nucleotides line up with TRBD2. The CDR3 contains 12 residues. CDR1 is SQVTM and CDR2 is ANQGSEA in the germline V gene. The trim removed 5 bases at V and 4 bases at J, leaving 1 base unmatched. The CDR3 DNA reads as TGCAGCGTTATAGCGGGAGGAGAGACCCAGTACTTC. Protein: CSVIAGGETQYF.

The V and J genes are TRBV27 and TRBJ2-1; D call uncertain. V lost 7 bases and J 8 bases, leaving 9 bases between the germline ends. The CDR3 has 11 amino acids. CDR1 is MNHEY, CDR2 SMNVEV, per germline (reference sequence). CDR3 DNA sequence: TGTGCCAGCAATTGGTTCGATGAGCAGTTCTTC. Its translation is CASNWFDEQFF.

This clonotype was picked up a small number of times. This chain joins TRBV20-1 and TRBJ2-5; D possibly matches TRBD1 or TRBD2 (5 bases each). Trimming took 3 bases from V and 5 from J, leaving 10 bases between them. Per germline, CDR1 DFQATT and CDR2 SNEGSKA (reference sequence). The CDR3 is made up of 12 amino acids. The CDR3 is CSASEGRETQYF. DNA for the CDR3: TGCAGTGCTAGTGAGGGGCGGGAGACCCAGTACTTC.

In its sample, this clonotype was seen a few times. The rearrangement uses TRBV14 and TRBJ2-1, with 11 positions matching TRBD1. Germline-derived CDR1 and CDR2 are SGHDN and FVKESK. V lost 3 bases to trimming and J lost 14 bases; unmatched junction nucleotides: 9. CDR3 length equals 14 residues. The CDR3 sequence: CASSQTIGQGAKFF. The DNA for the CDR3 is TGTGCCAGCAGCCAGACTATCGGACAGGGGGCAAAGTTCTTC. Supplemented by reference TRBV14 and TRBJ2-1, the full variable domain reads EAGVTQFPSHSVIEKGQTVTLRCDPISGHDNLYWYRRVMGKEIKFLLHFVKESKQDESGMPNNRFLAERTGGTYSTLKVQPAELEDSGVYFCASSQTIGQGAKFFGPGTRLTVL.

J is TRBJ2-5 and V is TRBV10-2; D might be TRBD1 (5 bases). Germline V gives CDR1 WSHSY, CDR2 SAAADI. The CDR3 has 16 residues. Trimming removed 2 bases at V and 0 bases at J, with 13 bases between. CDR3 sequence: CASSEEDKGYQETQYF. CDR3 DNA: TGCGCCAGCAGTGAGGAGGATAAGGGGTACCAAGAGACCCAGTACTTC.

The rearrangement joins TRBV4-1 to TRBJ1-2; TRBD1 matches at 7 bases. CDR3 length: 14 residues. Looked up from germline, CDR1 is MGHRA and CDR2 is YSYEKL. The trim removed 4 bases at V and 8 bases at J, leaving 10 bases unmatched. CDR3 in DNA: TGCGCCAGCAGCCGCCTGACAGGGATCGACGGCTACACCTTC. As protein: CASSRLTGIDGYTF.

Of note for this clonotype: As the CDR3 is not closed by the conserved phenylalanine or tryptophan, this likely results from a read error. The chain recombines TRBV7-2 with TRBJ2-7; D uncertain. TRBJ2-5 matches the DNA end more closely, so the J call is doubtful. This CDR3 has 15 residues. Germline assignment: CDR1 SGHTA and CDR2 FQGNSA. In DNA form, the CDR3 reads TGTGCCAGCAGACCATGGACGGACGCAGAAGAGACCCAGTACTGC. As protein: CASRPWTDAEETQYC.